This T cell receptor (beta chain) was documented in a study of radiotherapy plus CTLA-4 blockade in lung cancer. The CDR3 extends over 14 amino acids. Trimming took off 5 bases at V and 0 bases at J, with 10 bases between the two ends. Germline V gene sequence: CDR1 MGHDK, CDR2 SYGVNS. With regard to this clone: Its antigen is currently unknown.

Clones were sequenced by immunoSEQ multiplex PCR, and TCRdb holds only the in-frame ones, with some missing. The sample holds about 48,000 clones, roughly 80% seen once. Whole-study results and caveats: In blood, TCR clones derived from the tumor expanded after radiotherapy plus ipilimumab. Strongest reported response predictors: early blood clone changes and post-radiation interferon-beta.

The V and J genes are TRBV25-1 and TRBJ2-5, with D possibly matching TRBD2 (6 bases). Material: peripheral blood, obtained from a patient treated with radiotherapy plus ipilimumab. The TCR sequence derives from a human donor with non-small cell lung cancer who had stable disease on radiotherapy plus ipilimumab. This CDR3 is CASSPLAYQETQYF. In DNA, the CDR3 is TGTGCCAGCAGTCCCCTAGCGTACCAAGAGACCCAGTACTTC.